The clone carrying this T cell receptor (beta chain) appeared many times. What it binds is unknown. Individuals selected for sequencing had exhibited CD8+CD57+ cell expansion on flow cytometry. According to the study, genomic DNA was the template for TCR beta VDJ and CDR3 profiling. TCRdb re-called the reads through MiXCR, storing one row per CDR3 protein. Altogether approximately 220,000 distinct CDR3 sequences are present, approximately 45% being singletons, with the ten largest covering 7% to 10%. The data were obtained in a study of CD8+CD57+ T cells in acquired aplastic anemia. Study-wide results and limits: With respect to CD8+ Simpson's diversity, patients and controls did not differ significantly.

The V and J ends lost 0 bases and 3 bases respectively, with 7 bases between them. Germline lookup yields CDR1 SGDLS and CDR2 YYNGEE. The CDR3 is 14 residues long. V is TRBV9 and J is TRBJ1-3; no clear D gene. The TCR sequence derives from a human donor with aplastic anemia. The material sequenced was sorted CD4+, CD8+, or CD8+CD57+ T cells (not recorded which) from PBMCs. In DNA form, the CDR3 reads TGTGCCAGCAGCGTAGAGGGCAGTGGAAACACCATATATTTT. It translates to CASSVEGSGNTIYF.